These 29 T cell receptor beta chains were sequenced from one sample in a study of shared clonotypes between healthy human individuals. Sequencing used immunoSEQ multiplex PCR; TCRdb keeps in-frame clones, though not all of them. This sample has millions of clones, with approximately 94% found just once. Naive CD8 cells comprised CD45RO-negative, CCR7-positively selected cells, excluding terminally differentiated effector memory CD45RA+ cells. The sample comprised naive CD8+ T cells sorted from blood. The receptors were sampled from a man younger than 30 in good health.

The rearrangement joins TRBV30 to TRBJ1-5; D ambiguous. The CDR3 covers 15 residues. Germline V gives CDR1 GTSNPN, CDR2 SVGIG (reference sequence). V lost 7 bases to trimming and J lost 1 base, with 17 bases between them. CDR3: CASTYGEGSNQPQHF. DNA for the CDR3: TGTGCCTCGACGTATGGGGAGGGAAGCAATCAGCCCCAGCATTTT.

This clone was found a few times. The chain is built from TRBV27 and TRBJ1-2; 9 nucleotides align to TRBD1. CDR3 size: 14 residues. CDR1 and CDR2 from the germline V gene are MNHEY and SMNVEV (reference sequence). V shed 5 bases and J 7 bases; nucleotides not matched to a gene: 8. CDR3 coding DNA: TGTGCCAGCAGTGACCTCGGGACAGGGACTGGCTACACCTTC. The encoded protein is CASSDLGTGTGYTF.

V gene TRBV27 combines with J gene TRBJ2-6; D is unresolved. CDR1 and CDR2 from the germline V gene are MNHEY and SMNVEV (reference sequence). The V end lost 2 bases, the J end lost 2 bases, and 13 bases lay between the germline ends. The CDR3 consists of 17 residues. CDR3 DNA sequence: TGTGCCAGCAGTTTAGTATCCAGTCTCCCTGGGGCCAACGTCCTGACTTTC. Translated, it gives CASSLVSSLPGANVLTF.

This clone was picked up one time. The V gene is TRBV10-3, the J gene TRBJ2-2; 10 bases fit TRBD2. Trimming removed 3 bases from V and 1 base from J; junction bases left unmatched: 2. The germline CDR1 and CDR2 sequences are ENHRY and SYGVKD. The CDR3 is made up of 16 amino acids. The CDR3 sequence: CAISELAGMNTGELFF. Written as DNA, the CDR3 is TGTGCCATCAGTGAACTAGCGGGGATGAACACCGGGGAGCTGTTTTTT.

This chain uses TRBV7-3 with TRBJ2-2; 13 nucleotides match TRBD2. Germline CDR1 reads SGHTA; CDR2 reads FQGTGA. The length of the CDR3 is 15 residues. With V trimmed by 5 bases and J by 8 bases, 5 bases remained unmatched. In DNA form, the CDR3 reads TGTGCCAGCAGCCCAGGGACTAGCGGGACGGGGGAGCTGTTTTTT. This gives the protein CASSPGTSGTGELFF.

The chain has TRBV7-2 and TRBJ2-3; 11 bases line up with TRBD2. V lost 5 bases, J lost 3 bases, and 7 bases stayed unmatched. The CDR3 runs 16 residues. Germline V CDR1 and CDR2: SGHTA, FQGNSA. CDR3 nucleotides: TGTGCCAGCAGCGCCAGTAGCGGGGGGGAGACAGATACGCAGTATTTT. Translation: CASSASSGGETDTQYF.

This clone was observed a single time. This chain connects TRBV7-8 to TRBJ2-1, with D unclear. This CDR3 is 15 amino acids long. V was cut by 1 base and J by 2 bases, with 9 bases left in between. Germline V gene sequence: CDR1 SGHVS, CDR2 FQNEAQ. The CDR3 reads CASSLVAEPYNEQFF. The CDR3 bases are TGTGCCAGCAGCTTAGTTGCGGAACCCTACAATGAGCAGTTCTTC.

J is TRBJ2-3 and V is TRBV11-1, with 8 positions matching TRBD1. The J segment lost 0 bases and the V segment lost 6 bases, leaving 5 bases of the junction unmatched. The CDR3 covers 15 residues. Per germline, CDR1 SGHAT and CDR2 FQDESV (reference sequence). The CDR3 reads CASSPGTGSTDTQYF. CDR3 sequence (DNA): TGTGCCAGCAGTCCTGGGACAGGAAGCACAGATACGCAGTATTTT.

This sequence joins TRBV7-9 and TRBJ2-7, with D unclear. The CDR3 sequence is 12 residues long. V was trimmed by 5 bases and J by 5 bases, leaving 10 bases between them. Germline V gene sequence: CDR1 SEHNR, CDR2 FQNEAQ (reference sequence). CDR3: CASSPGNHEQYF. In nucleotides, the CDR3 is TGTGCCAGCAGCCCGGGCAACCACGAGCAGTACTTC.

V is TRBV5-4 and J is TRBJ2-2; D remains ambiguous. The CDR3 has 15 residues. Trimming took off 4 bases at V and 1 base at J, with 11 bases between the two ends. The germline V gene has CDR1 SGHNT and CDR2 YYREEE (reference sequence). The CDR3, as DNA: TGTGCCAGCAGCGAAACGGTGCTGAACACCGGGGAGCTGTTTTTT. Its translation is CASSETVLNTGELFF.

The chain has TRBV6-1 and TRBJ2-7; either TRBD1 or TRBD2 may fit D (5 bases each). Between the trimmed V and J ends, which lost 8 bases and 2 bases, there was a span of 16 bases. The CDR3 has 14 amino acids. The germline gives CDR1 MNHNS, CDR2 SASEGT. The CDR3 DNA sequence: TGTGCCAGCGCTCCGGGACCCCTGGCCTACGAGCAGTACTTC. Amino acids: CASAPGPLAYEQYF.

Note on this clone: The sample carries other DNA sequences with the same CDR3. V and J are TRBV27 and TRBJ2-7, with TRBD1 identical over 7 bases. The CDR3 runs to 14 residues. The J segment lost 2 bases and the V segment lost 3 bases, leaving 4 bases of the junction unmatched. Germline V gene lookup returns CDR1 MNHEY and CDR2 SMNVEV (reference sequence). CDR3 sequence reads: CASSFSGGTYEQYF. DNA of the CDR3: TGTGCCAGCAGTTTTTCAGGGGGTACCTACGAGCAGTACTTC.

The V gene is TRBV7-9, the J gene TRBJ1-4; no firm D call. V dropped 10 bases and J dropped 0 bases, with 6 bases sitting between them. The CDR3 has 12 residues. Germline lookup yields CDR1 SEHNR and CDR2 FQNEAQ (reference sequence). The CDR3: CATSSTNEKLFF. Written as DNA, the CDR3 is TGTGCCACCTCCTCAACTAATGAAAAACTGTTTTTT.

Points on this clone: This same CDR3 is encoded by further DNA sequences in the sample. The CDR3 coding sequence is TGTGCCAGCAGTTTACGCGGCCACAATCAGCCCCAGCATTTT. It specifies CASSLRGHNQPQHF. V usage is TRBV27 and J usage is TRBJ1-5; D gene uncertain. The CDR3 covers 14 residues. CDR1 and CDR2 (germline): MNHEY, SMNVEV (reference sequence). V was shortened by 2 bases and J by 3 bases, with 8 bases between the two germline ends.

This clone was detected only once. The chain couples TRBV25-1 to TRBJ2-1, with 7 bases that match TRBD2. The V segment lost 3 bases and the J segment 1 base; nucleotides outside the gene matches: 3. This CDR3 is built from 15 residues. The V gene's germline CDR1 is MGHDK and CDR2 SYGVNS. The CDR3 protein is CASSDSGRSYNEQFF. DNA for the CDR3: TGTGCCAGCAGTGATTCCGGGAGGTCCTACAATGAGCAGTTCTTC.

The gene calls are TRBV9 and TRBJ2-1, with 7 bases identical to TRBD2. CDR3 length equals 15 residues. V was clipped by 0 bases and J by 7 bases; unmatched bases: 7. CDR1 is SGDLS, CDR2 YYNGEE, per germline. The CDR3 loop is CASSVGESSGNEQFF. CDR3 bases: TGTGCCAGCAGCGTAGGGGAGTCTAGCGGAAATGAGCAGTTCTTC.

The rearrangement links TRBV7-9 to TRBJ2-2; TRBD1 aligns across 9 bases. The CDR3 contains 15 residues. V lost 5 bases to trimming and J lost 3 bases; unmatched junction nucleotides: 4. Germline V gene sequence: CDR1 SEHNR, CDR2 FQNEAQ (reference sequence). The CDR3: CASSPRQGDTGELFF. The CDR3 DNA is TGTGCCAGCAGCCCTAGACAGGGGGACACCGGGGAGCTGTTTTTT.

The rearrangement uses TRBV30 and TRBJ2-7; D unclear. Germline lookup yields CDR1 GTSNPN and CDR2 SVGIG (reference sequence). Trimming removed 1 base from V and 3 bases from J, with 10 bases in between. This CDR3 spans 13 amino acids. CDR3 protein: CAWSAGNHYEQYF. CDR3 DNA: TGTGCCTGGAGTGCGGGCAACCACTACGAGCAGTACTTC.

This chain joins TRBV4-2 and TRBJ1-6; TRBD1 aligns across 11 bases. Germline values: CDR1 LGHNA, CDR2 YNFKEQ. Trimming removed 1 base from V and 7 bases from J; junction bases left unmatched: 0. The CDR3 sequence is 15 residues long. The CDR3 nucleotides are TGTGCCAGCAGCCAAGGGGACAGGGGGAATTCACCCCTCCACTTT. Its translation: CASSQGDRGNSPLHF.

V is TRBV7-9 and J is TRBJ2-3; 12 nucleotides align to TRBD2. Losses at the gene ends were 4 bases for V and 2 bases for J; bases not matched to a gene: 4. Germline V gene sequence: CDR1 SEHNR, CDR2 FQNEAQ (reference sequence). The CDR3 consists of 16 residues. As DNA, the CDR3 is TGTGCCAGCAGCTCCGGACTAGCGGGGTTCACAGATACGCAGTATTTT. This codes for CASSSGLAGFTDTQYF.

This chain links TRBV27 with TRBJ1-1, with D unclear. The germline V gene encodes CDR1 MNHEY and CDR2 SMNVEV (reference sequence). The germline V and J ends were trimmed by 3 bases and 1 base, with 6 bases remaining between them. The CDR3 sequence is 13 residues long. CDR3 loop: CASSFKRNTEAFF. The CDR3, as DNA: TGTGCCAGCAGTTTTAAGAGGAACACTGAAGCTTTCTTT.

The chain recombines TRBV10-1 with TRBJ2-3, with TRBD2 identical over 10 bases. The CDR3 runs to 16 residues. CDR1 and CDR2 from the germline V gene are WNHNN and SYGVQD (reference sequence). The ends lost 0 bases at V and 7 bases at J; junction bases unmatched: 7. As DNA, the CDR3 is TGCGCCAGCAGTGAGTCGCTTAGCGGGGGGAGTAATACGCAGTATTTT. This sequence encodes CASSESLSGGSNTQYF.

The chain carries TRBV7-9 and TRBJ2-7; D is undetermined. Germline lookup yields CDR1 SEHNR and CDR2 FQNEAQ (reference sequence). The ends were cut back, 3 bases at V and 0 bases at J, with 12 bases in the middle. The CDR3 sequence is 15 residues long. CDR3 amino acids: CASSFYAGPSYEQYF. DNA for the CDR3: TGTGCCAGCAGCTTTTATGCCGGTCCCTCCTACGAGCAGTACTTC.

This chain uses TRBV13 with TRBJ2-7, with 8 bases lining up with TRBD1. The CDR3 extends over 15 amino acids. The ends lost 6 bases at V and 8 bases at J; junction bases unmatched: 15. Germline assignment: CDR1 PRHDT and CDR2 FYEKMQ (reference sequence). The CDR3, as DNA: TGTGCCAGCAGTCCCGACAGGGGCCCGCTCACTAAGCAGTACTTC. This encodes CASSPDRGPLTKQYF. Full variable domain (missing parts from reference TRBV13 and TRBJ2-7): AAGVIQSPRHLIKEKRETATLKCYPIPRHDTVYWYQQGPGQDPQFLISFYEKMQSDKGSIPDRFSAQQFSDYHSELNMSSLELGDSALYFCASSPDRGPLTKQYFGPGTRLTVT.

The rearrangement uses TRBV6-5 and TRBJ2-1; D is possibly TRBD2 (5 bases). V dropped 6 bases and J dropped 0 bases, with 12 bases sitting between them. The CDR3 consists of 15 residues. Germline loops: CDR1 MNHEY, CDR2 SVGAGI. CDR3 residues: CASRSRAGSYNEQFF. The CDR3 coding sequence is TGTGCCAGCAGGTCGAGGGCGGGCTCCTACAATGAGCAGTTCTTC.

The rearrangement uses TRBV19 and TRBJ1-6, with 12 bases lining up with TRBD1. Germline trimming cut 2 bases from V and 9 bases from J; bases unmatched to any gene: 8. The CDR3 is made up of 17 amino acids. Germline V gives CDR1 LNHDA, CDR2 SQIVND (reference sequence). The CDR3 sequence: CASSIIPQGQGASPLHF. The CDR3 DNA reads TGTGCCAGTAGTATAATTCCCCAGGGACAGGGGGCTTCACCCCTCCACTTT.

The chain carries TRBV27 and TRBJ2-2; D gene ambiguous. The CDR3 runs 13 residues. Germline V gene sequence: CDR1 MNHEY, CDR2 SMNVEV (reference sequence). V lost 6 bases and J 5 bases, leaving 10 bases between the germline ends. CDR3 amino acids: CASSILRTGELFF. The DNA for the CDR3 is TGTGCCAGCAGCATCCTAAGGACCGGGGAGCTGTTTTTT.

V and J are TRBV5-1 and TRBJ2-2; D assignment may be TRBD1 or TRBD2 (6 bases each). The germline gives CDR1 SGHRS, CDR2 YFSETQ. The CDR3 spans 15 residues. V lost 6 bases and J 0 bases, leaving 12 bases between the germline ends. In nucleotides, the CDR3 is TGCGCCAGCATCCCGGGGGCGGCGAACACCGGGGAGCTGTTTTTT. Its translation is CASIPGAANTGELFF.

The chain combines TRBV6-5 with TRBJ2-2, with D possibly TRBD1 on 6 matching bases. The CDR3 length is 15 residues. Trimming left V 4 bases short and J 6 bases short, with 15 bases between. Germline V gene sequence: CDR1 MNHEY, CDR2 SVGAGI. CDR3 in DNA: TGTGCCAGCAGTTGGAAAACAGGGTTACCCGGGGAGCTGTTTTTT. Translation: CASSWKTGLPGELFF.